Following are 10 T cell receptor beta chains from one sample sequenced in a study of blood T cell repertoires in COVID-19. This table comes from immunoSEQ multiplex PCR, and its TCRdb copy is limited to in-frame clones, with some not included. This sample yields about 200,000 clones, of which around 89% are seen a single time; 5% to 6.5% belongs to the top ten. Sequences were obtained from peripheral blood. The receptors come from a man in his forties or fifties with active or convalescent COVID-19.

V and J are TRBV5-5 and TRBJ2-7; TRBD1 matches 9 bases. Germline CDR1 is SGHKS and CDR2 is YYEKEE (reference sequence). The CDR3 runs to 14 residues. V was pared by 6 bases and J by 5 bases, with 9 bases of the junction left unmatched. CDR3 nucleotide sequence: TGTGCCAGCAACCTACCGGGACAGGGCCACGAGCAGTACTTC. Translation: CASNLPGQGHEQYF. The full variable domain, in which reference TRBV5-5 and TRBJ2-7 provide the parts outside the CDR3, is DAGVTQSPTHLIKTRGQQVTLRCSPISGHKSVSWYQQVLGQGPQFIFQYYEKEERGRGNFPDRFSARQFPNYSSELNVNALLLGDSALYLCASNLPGQGHEQYFGPGTRLTVT.

This clone was seen only a few times. The chain combines TRBV19 with TRBJ2-3; 7 nucleotides line up with TRBD2. V lost 5 bases and J lost 2; bases outside the gene matches: 10. The germline V gene encodes CDR1 LNHDA and CDR2 SQIVND (reference sequence). The CDR3 extends over 16 amino acids. CDR3 loop: CASSGFTSAVTDTQYF. In DNA, the CDR3 is TGTGCCAGTAGTGGGTTTACTAGCGCCGTCACAGATACGCAGTATTTT.

Notes on this clone: A junction boundary mismatches the germline segment, possibly from a read error. V and J are TRBV4-2 and TRBJ1-4, with TRBD1 identical over 8 bases. The CDR3 is 14 amino acids. Germline V lookup: CDR1 LGHNA, CDR2 YNFKEQ. The CDR3 region is CASTQRQGAEKLFF. CDR3 sequence (DNA): TGTGCCAGCACCCAACGTCAGGGGGCTGAAAAACTGTTTTTT.

This clone is a singleton in its sample. The chain links TRBV9 to TRBJ2-2; tentatively, D is TRBD1 (7 bases). The CDR3 sequence is 14 residues long. Looked up from germline, CDR1 is SGDLS and CDR2 is YYNGEE. Trimming shortened V by 4 bases and J by 7 bases, and 14 bases separated the two germline ends. This chain's CDR3 is CASSSTGEVGELFF. The CDR3 DNA follows: TGTGCCAGCAGCTCCACAGGGGAGGTCGGGGAGCTGTTTTTT.

The chain's CDR3 is CASSYSPGYGTEAFF. The CDR3 nucleotides read TGTGCCAGCAGTTACTCGCCAGGGTACGGCACTGAAGCTTTCTTT. The chain carries TRBV6-5 and TRBJ1-1; maybe TRBD1 (5 bases). CDR3 length: 15 amino acids. In germline, CDR1 is MNHEY, CDR2 SVGAGI. V lost 0 bases and J lost 4, with 12 bases in between.

V usage is TRBV6-2 or TRBV6-3 and J usage is TRBJ1-4; D might be TRBD1 (5 bases). The V end was cut by 2 bases, the J end by 7 bases, with 11 bases between. The germline V gene encodes CDR1 MNHEY and CDR2 SVGEGT. This CDR3 comprises 14 residues. CDR3 coding DNA: TGTGCCAGCAGTTACGGGCAGGGAGGTGAAAAACTGTTTTTT. It encodes CASSYGQGGEKLFF.

J is TRBJ1-5 and V is TRBV7-8; possible D gene TRBD1, 5 bases. CDR1 is SGHVS and CDR2 is FQNEAQ in the germline V gene. The CDR3 runs 12 residues. The ends were cut back, 6 bases at V and 9 bases at J, with 12 bases in the middle. The CDR3 here is CASRGGTGPQHF. CDR3 sequence (DNA): TGTGCCAGCAGAGGAGGGACGGGGCCCCAGCATTTT.

This chain uses TRBV5-4 with TRBJ2-1; D is ambiguous. Germline values: CDR1 SGHNT, CDR2 YYREEE (reference sequence). V lost 2 bases and J lost 3, with 15 bases in between. The length of the CDR3 is 16 residues. This CDR3 is CASSFDLSAIYNEQFF. The DNA of the CDR3 is TGTGCCAGCAGCTTTGACTTGTCCGCGATCTACAATGAGCAGTTCTTC.

V and J are TRBV5-4 and TRBJ2-1; 10 bases fit TRBD2. This CDR3 has 17 residues. V was clipped by 4 bases and J by 6 bases; unmatched bases: 13. Germline V lookup: CDR1 SGHNT, CDR2 YYREEE (reference sequence). The CDR3 reads CASSPTSSSGRGNEQFF. CDR3 nucleotides: TGTGCCAGCAGCCCGACGTCCTCTAGCGGGAGAGGCAATGAGCAGTTCTTC.

The V gene is TRBV12-3 or TRBV12-4, the J gene TRBJ1-1, with TRBD1 matching over 7 bases. The ends lost 7 bases at V and 6 bases at J; junction bases unmatched: 5. The CDR3 totals 12 residues. CDR3: CASTPGTAEAFF. The CDR3, as DNA: TGTGCCAGCACCCCCGGGACAGCTGAAGCTTTCTTT.